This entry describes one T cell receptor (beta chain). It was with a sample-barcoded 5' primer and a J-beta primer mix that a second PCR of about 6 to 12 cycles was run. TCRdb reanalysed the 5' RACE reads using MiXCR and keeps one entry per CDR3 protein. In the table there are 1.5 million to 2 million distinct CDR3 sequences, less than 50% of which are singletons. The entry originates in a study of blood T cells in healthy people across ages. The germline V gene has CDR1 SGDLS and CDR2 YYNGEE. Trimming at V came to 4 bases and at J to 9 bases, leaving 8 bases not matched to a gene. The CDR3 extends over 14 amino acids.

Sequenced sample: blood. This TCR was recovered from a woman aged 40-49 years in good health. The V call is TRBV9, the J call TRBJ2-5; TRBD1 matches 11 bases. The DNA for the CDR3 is TGTGCCAGCAGCCCCGGGACAGGGGGGTTGGCCCAGTACTTC. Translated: CASSPGTGGLAQYF.